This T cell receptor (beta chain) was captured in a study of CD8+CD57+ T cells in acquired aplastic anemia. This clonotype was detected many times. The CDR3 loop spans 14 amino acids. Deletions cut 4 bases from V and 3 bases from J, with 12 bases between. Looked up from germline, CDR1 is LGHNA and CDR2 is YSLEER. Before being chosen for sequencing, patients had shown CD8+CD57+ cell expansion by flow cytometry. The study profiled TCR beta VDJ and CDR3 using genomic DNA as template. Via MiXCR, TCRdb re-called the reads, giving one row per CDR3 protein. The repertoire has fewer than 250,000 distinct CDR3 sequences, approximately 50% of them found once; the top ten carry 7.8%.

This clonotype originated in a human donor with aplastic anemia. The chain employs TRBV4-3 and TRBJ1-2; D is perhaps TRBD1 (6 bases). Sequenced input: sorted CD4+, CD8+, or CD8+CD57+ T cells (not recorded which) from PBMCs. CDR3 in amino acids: CASSPGRGDYGYTF. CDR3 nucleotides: TGCGCCAGCAGCCCAGGCAGGGGAGACTATGGCTACACCTTC.